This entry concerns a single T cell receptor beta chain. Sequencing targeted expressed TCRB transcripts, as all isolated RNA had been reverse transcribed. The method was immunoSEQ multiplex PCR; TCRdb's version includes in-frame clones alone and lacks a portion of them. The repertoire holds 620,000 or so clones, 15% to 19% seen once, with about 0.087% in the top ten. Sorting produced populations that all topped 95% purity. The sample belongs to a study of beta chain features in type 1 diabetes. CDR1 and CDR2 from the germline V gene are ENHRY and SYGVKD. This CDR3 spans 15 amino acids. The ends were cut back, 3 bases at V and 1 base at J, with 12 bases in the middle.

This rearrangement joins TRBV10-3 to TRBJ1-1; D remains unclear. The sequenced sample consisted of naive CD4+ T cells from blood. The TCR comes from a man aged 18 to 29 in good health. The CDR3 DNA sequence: TGTGCCATCAGTGATGTGAGAGGGAGGAACACTGAAGCTTTCTTT. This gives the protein CAISDVRGRNTEAFF.